This TCR beta chain was recovered during a study of T-cell reconstitution after alpha-beta-depleted transplantation in children. This clonotype was seen only a few times. The germline gives CDR1 SGHTA, CDR2 FQGNSA. The CDR3 consists of 14 residues. After removal of 3 bases from V and 6 bases from J, the junction contained 7 bases not matched to a gene. The TCRbeta library was prepared with unique molecular identifiers. TCRdb used MiXCR to reprocess the PCR reads, holding one entry per CDR3 protein. The sample lists 600,000 to 700,000 distinct CDR3 sequences, around a sixth occurring once. This TCR was recovered from a human donor who donated a stem cell graft to a child with acute myeloid leukemia. Sequenced here: PBMCs from the stem cell graft donor, sampled from the stem cell graft. V is TRBV7-2 and J is TRBJ2-7, with 8 nucleotides matching TRBD1. CDR3 loop: CASSFVGQGGEQYF. Here the CDR3 DNA reads TGTGCCAGCAGCTTCGTAGGACAGGGTGGCGAGCAGTACTTC.